Listed here are 10 T cell receptor beta chains from one sample, sequenced in a study of T cell repertoires in cytomegalovirus infection. TCRdb processed the reads anew with MiXCR; each CDR3 protein has one entry. This sample yields 250,000 to 300,000 distinct CDR3 sequences, of which roughly 26% are seen a single time; around 14% belongs to the top ten. Sequencing used PBMCs. The origin of the receptors is a human donor in good health (CMV status not recorded). Some clones in this sample may be carry-over from other donors' samples.

This clonotype was counted between two and nine times. The chain joins TRBV11-2 to TRBJ2-1; D not resolved. Germline V gene sequence: CDR1 SGHAT, CDR2 FQNNGV. The CDR3 is 15 amino acids. Trimming took 5 bases from V and 0 from J, leaving 11 bases between them. The CDR3 sequence: CASSPRFGSYNEQFF. CDR3 nucleotide sequence: TGTGCCAGCAGCCCAAGGTTCGGCTCCTACAATGAGCAGTTCTTC. The variable domain in full, with the rest retrieved from reference TRBV11-2 and TRBJ2-1, is EAGVAQSPRYKIIEKRQSVAFWCNPISGHATLYWYQQILGQGPKLLIQFQNNGVVDDSQLPKDRFSAERLKGVDSTLKIQPAKLEDSAVYLCASSPRFGSYNEQFFGPGTRLTVL.

This clonotype came up a few times. This could be a read error, since a much larger clone is one nucleotide away. The chain combines TRBV7-4 with TRBJ1-4, with D unclear. V lost 2 bases, J lost 5 bases, and 9 bases lay in between. The V gene's germline CDR1 is SGHVT and CDR2 SQSDAQ. The CDR3 loop spans 14 amino acids. Here the CDR3 reads CASSLNSGNEKLFF. CDR3 in DNA: TGTGCCAGCAGCTTAAACAGTGGGAATGAAAAACTGTTTTTT.

The gene calls are TRBV5-1 and TRBJ1-4; D uncertain. Germline-derived CDR1 and CDR2 are SGHRS and YFSETQ. The CDR3 has 15 amino acids. V was clipped by 0 bases and J by 12 bases, with 18 bases between them. CDR3 region: CASSLEKGWARELFF. The CDR3 region has the DNA TGCGCCAGCAGCTTGGAAAAGGGTTGGGCGCGGGAACTGTTTTTT.

This clonotype has ten or more counts. This chain connects TRBV7-9 to TRBJ1-1; D is possibly TRBD1 (6 bases). Germline V lookup: CDR1 SEHNR, CDR2 FQNEAQ (reference sequence). The CDR3 totals 15 residues. V was cut by 5 bases and J by 4 bases, with 17 bases left in between. Here the CDR3 reads CASSPAGGHSTEAFF. The CDR3 coding sequence is TGTGCCAGCAGCCCCGCGGGGGGCCACAGCACTGAAGCTTTCTTT.

J is TRBJ2-1 and V is TRBV6-6; no clear D. The V gene's germline CDR1 is MNHNY and CDR2 SVGAGI (reference sequence). This CDR3 contains 13 residues. Trimming removed 2 bases at V and 7 bases at J, with 9 bases between. The CDR3 sequence: CASSYGYRNEQFF. The CDR3 DNA follows: TGTGCCAGCAGTTACGGGTATCGGAATGAGCAGTTCTTC.

V is TRBV25-1 and J is TRBJ1-5; tentatively, D is TRBD1 (6 bases). This CDR3 is 15 amino acids long. V gave up 4 bases and J gave up 4 bases, with 14 bases separating them. Germline lookup yields CDR1 MGHDK and CDR2 SYGVNS. The CDR3 sequence: CASSAKGDFNQPQHF. The CDR3 DNA sequence: TGTGCCAGCAGTGCAAAGGGGGACTTTAATCAGCCCCAGCATTTT.

This clonotype came up once. J is TRBJ2-1 and V is TRBV11-2, with D tentatively TRBD1 (6 bases). Per the germline V gene, CDR1 is SGHAT and CDR2 is FQNNGV. V was shortened by 1 base and J by 3 bases, with 16 bases between the two germline ends. The CDR3 totals 17 residues. CDR3 sequence: CASSLGADYRDYNEQFF. CDR3 nucleotides: TGTGCCAGCAGCTTAGGGGCAGACTACAGGGACTACAATGAGCAGTTCTTC.

V is TRBV3-1 and J is TRBJ2-3, with a weak D call TRBD1 (5 bases). Trimming stripped 1 base from V and 9 bases from J, with 11 bases between. This CDR3 region has 13 residues. Germline loops: CDR1 LGHDT, CDR2 YNNKEL (reference sequence). The CDR3: CASSQVQGRTQYF. CDR3 nucleotide sequence: TGTGCCAGCAGCCAAGTTCAGGGTCGGACGCAGTATTTT.

The chain has TRBV20-1 and TRBJ2-3; possibly TRBD2 for D (6 bases). Deletions cut 0 bases from V and 5 bases from J, with 12 bases between. The germline V gene has CDR1 DFQATT and CDR2 SNEGSKA (reference sequence). The CDR3 contains 14 residues. The CDR3 sequence: CSARDGIAVDTQYF. The CDR3, as DNA: TGCAGTGCTAGAGATGGGATAGCGGTAGATACGCAGTATTTT.

This clonotype was seen a handful of times. J is TRBJ2-5 and V is TRBV6-1; D uncertain. This CDR3 has 11 residues. V was trimmed by 8 bases and J by 4 bases, leaving 8 bases between them. Germline V gene lookup returns CDR1 MNHNS and CDR2 SASEGT. The CDR3 DNA reads as TGTGCCAGCCTAATGAGAGAGACCCAGTACTTC. Encoded protein: CASLMRETQYF.